This T cell receptor beta chain was found in a study of T cell repertoires in cytomegalovirus infection. At the level of the study: CMV infection together with matching HLA type was indicated by public TCR beta signatures. Study outcomes and limitations: Individuals carrying CMV plus the relevant HLA were identified by cumulative frequency of public TCR beta families.

Germline V gives CDR1 LNHDA, CDR2 SQIVND (reference sequence). The CDR3 runs to 11 residues. V gave up 7 bases and J gave up 0 bases, with 3 bases separating them. This clonotype was picked up a small number of times. Its cognate antigen is unknown. TCRdb ran MiXCR on the reads and lists one entry per CDR3 protein. The top ten hold 10% of the sample, which has 100,000 to 150,000 distinct CDR3 sequences, 7% to 10% seen once. The receptor comes from a human donor in good health (CMV status not recorded). Some clones in this sample may be carry-over from other donors' samples. Source material: PBMCs. The V and J genes are TRBV19 and TRBJ1-1; D is ambiguous. CDR3 residues: CASIMNTEAFF. CDR3 DNA sequence: TGTGCCAGTATTATGAACACTGAAGCTTTCTTT. Together with reference TRBV19 and TRBJ1-1, the CDR3 gives the full variable domain: DGGITQSPKYLFRKEGQNVTLSCEQNLNHDAMYWYRQDPGQGLRLIYYSQIVNDFQKGDIAEGYSVSREKKESFPLTVTSAQKNPTAFYLCASIMNTEAFFGQGTRLTVV.